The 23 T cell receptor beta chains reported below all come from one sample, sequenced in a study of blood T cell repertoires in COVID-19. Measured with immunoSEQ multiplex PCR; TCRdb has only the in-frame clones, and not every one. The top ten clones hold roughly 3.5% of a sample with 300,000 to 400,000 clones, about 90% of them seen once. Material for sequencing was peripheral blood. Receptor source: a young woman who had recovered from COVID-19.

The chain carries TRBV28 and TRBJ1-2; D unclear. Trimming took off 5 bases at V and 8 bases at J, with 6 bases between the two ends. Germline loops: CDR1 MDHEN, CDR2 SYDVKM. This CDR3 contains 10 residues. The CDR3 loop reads CASSNPGYTF. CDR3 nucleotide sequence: TGTGCCAGCAGTAATCCGGGCTACACCTTC.

The CDR3 DNA follows: TGTGCCAGCGAAAACACTAGCGGGCAAGAGACCCAGTACTTC. It specifies CASENTSGQETQYF. V usage is TRBV6-5 and J usage is TRBJ2-5; 9 nucleotides align to TRBD2. Germline assignment: CDR1 MNHEY and CDR2 SVGAGI. J was trimmed by 2 bases and V by 8 bases; bases with no gene match: 6. This CDR3 comprises 14 residues.

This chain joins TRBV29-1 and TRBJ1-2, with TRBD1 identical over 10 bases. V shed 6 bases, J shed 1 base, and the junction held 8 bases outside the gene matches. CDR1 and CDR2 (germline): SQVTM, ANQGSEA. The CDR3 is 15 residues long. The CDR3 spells CSVKGQGTVNYGYTF. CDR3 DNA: TGCAGCGTGAAGGGACAGGGGACTGTTAACTATGGCTACACCTTC.

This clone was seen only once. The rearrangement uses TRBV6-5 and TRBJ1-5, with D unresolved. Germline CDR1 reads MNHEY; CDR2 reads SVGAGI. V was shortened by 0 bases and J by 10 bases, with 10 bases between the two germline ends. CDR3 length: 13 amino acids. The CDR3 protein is CASSYSNRTPQHF. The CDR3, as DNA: TGTGCCAGCAGTTACTCGAATCGGACTCCCCAGCATTTT.

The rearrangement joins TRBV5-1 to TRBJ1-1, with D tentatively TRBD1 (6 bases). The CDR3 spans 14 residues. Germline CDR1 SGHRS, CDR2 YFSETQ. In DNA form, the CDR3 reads TGCGCGACAAGGGGGGGTCCCATGAACACTGAAGCTTTCTTT. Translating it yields CATRGGPMNTEAFF.

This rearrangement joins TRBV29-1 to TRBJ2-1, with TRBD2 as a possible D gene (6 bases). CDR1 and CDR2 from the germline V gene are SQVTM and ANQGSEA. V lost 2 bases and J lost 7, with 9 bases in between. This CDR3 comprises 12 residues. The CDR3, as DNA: TGCAGCGTTGAAAAGCGGGCTAATGAGCAGTTCTTC. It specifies CSVEKRANEQFF.

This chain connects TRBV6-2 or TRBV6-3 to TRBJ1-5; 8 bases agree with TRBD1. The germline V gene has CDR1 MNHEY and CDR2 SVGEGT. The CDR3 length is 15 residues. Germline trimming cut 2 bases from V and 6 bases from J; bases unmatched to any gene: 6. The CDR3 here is CASSYPAGGIQPQHF. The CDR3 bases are TGTGCCAGCAGTTACCCGGCAGGGGGCATTCAGCCCCAGCATTTT.

The CDR3 sequence: CASSPRESDTQYF. Written as DNA, the CDR3 is TGTGCCAGCTCACCGCGGGAGTCAGATACGCAGTATTTT. This sequence joins TRBV18 and TRBJ2-3; TRBD2 aligns across 7 bases. Germline V gene lookup returns CDR1 KGHSH and CDR2 LQKENI. J gave up 4 bases and V 3 bases, and 1 base lay outside the gene matches. This CDR3 region has 13 residues. The complete variable domain, with remaining parts taken from reference TRBV18 and TRBJ2-3, reads NAGVMQNPRHLVRRRGQEARLRCSPMKGHSHVYWYRQLPEEGLKFMVYLQKENIIDESGMPKERFSAEFPKEGPSILRIQQVVRGDSAAYFCASSPRESDTQYFGPGTRLTVL.

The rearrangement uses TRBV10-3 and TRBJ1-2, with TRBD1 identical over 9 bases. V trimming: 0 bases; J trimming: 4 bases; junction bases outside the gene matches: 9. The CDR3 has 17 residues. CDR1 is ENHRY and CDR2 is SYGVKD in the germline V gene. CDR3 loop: CAISESHIRQGGYGYTF. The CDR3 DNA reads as TGTGCCATCAGTGAGTCCCACATAAGACAGGGGGGCTATGGCTACACCTTC.

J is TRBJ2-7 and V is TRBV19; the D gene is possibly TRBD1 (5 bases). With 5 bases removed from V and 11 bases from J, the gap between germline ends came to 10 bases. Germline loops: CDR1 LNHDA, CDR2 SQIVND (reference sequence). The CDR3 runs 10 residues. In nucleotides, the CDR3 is TGTGCCAGTAGTTTGACAGAGGAGTACGTC. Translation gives CASSLTEEYV.

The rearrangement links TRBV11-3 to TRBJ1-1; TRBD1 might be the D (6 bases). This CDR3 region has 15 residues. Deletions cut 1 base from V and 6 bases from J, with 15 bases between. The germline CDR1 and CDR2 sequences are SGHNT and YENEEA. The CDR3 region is CASSLVFPRTAEAFF. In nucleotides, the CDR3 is TGTGCCAGCAGCTTAGTTTTCCCTCGGACAGCTGAAGCTTTCTTT. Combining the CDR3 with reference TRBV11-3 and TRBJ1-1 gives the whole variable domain EAGVVQSPRYKIIEKKQPVAFWCNPISGHNTLYWYLQNLGQGPELLIRYENEEAVDDSQLPKDRFSAERLKGVDSTLKIQPAELGDSAVYLCASSLVFPRTAEAFFGQGTRLTVV.

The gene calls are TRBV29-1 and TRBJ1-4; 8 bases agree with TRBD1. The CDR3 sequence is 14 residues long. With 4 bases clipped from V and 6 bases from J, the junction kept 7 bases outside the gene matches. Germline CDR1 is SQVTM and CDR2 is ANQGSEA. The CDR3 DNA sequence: TGCAGCGTTGCCCGACAGGGGTTAGATGAAAAACTGTTTTTT. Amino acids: CSVARQGLDEKLFF.

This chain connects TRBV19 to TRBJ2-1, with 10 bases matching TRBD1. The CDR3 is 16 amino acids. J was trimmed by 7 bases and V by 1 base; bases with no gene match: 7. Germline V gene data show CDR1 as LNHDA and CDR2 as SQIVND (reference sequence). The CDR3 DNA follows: TGTGCCAGTAGTATAGTCCCCGGGACAGGGGATAATGAGCAGTTCTTC. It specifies CASSIVPGTGDNEQFF.

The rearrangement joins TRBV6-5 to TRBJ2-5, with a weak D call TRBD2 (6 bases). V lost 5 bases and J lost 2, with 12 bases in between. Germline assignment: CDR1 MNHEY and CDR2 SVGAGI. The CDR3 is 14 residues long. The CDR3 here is CASSPSAAQETQYF. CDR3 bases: TGTGCCAGCAGTCCTAGCGCCGCACAAGAGACCCAGTACTTC.

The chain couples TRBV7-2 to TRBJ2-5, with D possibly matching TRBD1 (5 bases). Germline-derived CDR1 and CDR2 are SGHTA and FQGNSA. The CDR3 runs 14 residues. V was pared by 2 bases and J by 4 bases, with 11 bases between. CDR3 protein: CASSLRQYLETQYF. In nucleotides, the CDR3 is TGTGCCAGCAGCTTAAGACAGTACTTAGAGACCCAGTACTTC.

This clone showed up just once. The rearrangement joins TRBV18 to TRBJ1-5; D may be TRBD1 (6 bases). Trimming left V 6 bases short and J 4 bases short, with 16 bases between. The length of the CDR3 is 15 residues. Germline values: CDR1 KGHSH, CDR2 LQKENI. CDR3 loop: CASSLQTGPNQPQHF. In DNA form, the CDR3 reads TGTGCCAGCTCTCTCCAGACAGGACCGAATCAGCCCCAGCATTTT.

The CDR3 DNA reads as TGTGCCAGCAGCTTAGAACAGGGCCTTAATTCACCCCTCCACTTT. It yields the protein CASSLEQGLNSPLHF. This chain joins TRBV7-2 and TRBJ1-6; the D gene is possibly TRBD1 (6 bases). The CDR3 consists of 15 residues. Trimming took 1 base from V and 6 from J, leaving 10 bases between them. The germline V gene has CDR1 SGHTA and CDR2 FQGNSA.

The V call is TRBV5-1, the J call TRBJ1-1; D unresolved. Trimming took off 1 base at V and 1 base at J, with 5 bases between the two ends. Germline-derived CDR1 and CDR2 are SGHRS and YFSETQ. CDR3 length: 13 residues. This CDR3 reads CASSLIWNTEAFF. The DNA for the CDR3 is TGCGCCAGCAGCTTGATATGGAACACTGAAGCTTTCTTT.

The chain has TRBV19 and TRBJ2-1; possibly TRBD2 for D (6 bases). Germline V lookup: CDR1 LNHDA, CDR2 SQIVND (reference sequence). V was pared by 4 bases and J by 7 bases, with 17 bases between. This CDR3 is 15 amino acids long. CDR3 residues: CASSRSGGLRNEQFF. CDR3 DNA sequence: TGTGCCAGTAGTAGGTCCGGGGGTTTGAGAAATGAGCAGTTCTTC.

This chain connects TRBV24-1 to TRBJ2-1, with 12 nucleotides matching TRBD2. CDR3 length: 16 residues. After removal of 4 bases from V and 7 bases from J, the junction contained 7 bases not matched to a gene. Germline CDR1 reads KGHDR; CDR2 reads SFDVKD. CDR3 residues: CATSDPTSGSRNEQFF. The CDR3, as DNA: TGTGCCACCAGTGACCCGACTAGCGGGAGCAGGAATGAGCAGTTCTTC.

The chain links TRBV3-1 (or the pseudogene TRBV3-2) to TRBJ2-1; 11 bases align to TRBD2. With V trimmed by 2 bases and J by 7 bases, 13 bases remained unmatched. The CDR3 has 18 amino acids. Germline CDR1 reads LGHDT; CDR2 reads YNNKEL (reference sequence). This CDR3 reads CASSQRIENSGRVNEQFF. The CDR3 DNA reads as TGTGCCAGCAGCCAAAGAATCGAAAATAGCGGGAGGGTTAATGAGCAGTTCTTC.

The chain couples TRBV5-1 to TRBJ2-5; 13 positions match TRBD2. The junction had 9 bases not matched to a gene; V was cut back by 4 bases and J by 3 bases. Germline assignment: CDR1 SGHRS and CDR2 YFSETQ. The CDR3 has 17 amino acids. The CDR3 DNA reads TGCGCCAGCAGCCCTGGACTAGCGGGAGTTCTGAAAGAGACCCAGTACTTC. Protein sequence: CASSPGLAGVLKETQYF.

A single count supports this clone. In DNA form, the CDR3 reads TGTGCCAGCAGTGAATTAAGGGGGAGTGGGAATTCACCCCTCCACTTT. Protein product: CASSELRGSGNSPLHF. The V gene is TRBV25-1, the J gene TRBJ1-6; perhaps TRBD1 as D (6 bases). Trimming removed 1 base from V and 7 bases from J, with 14 bases in between. Germline-derived CDR1 and CDR2 are MGHDK and SYGVNS. The CDR3 spans 16 residues.